The 2 T cell receptor beta chains given below trace back to one sample, sequenced in a study of Tregs in tolerant kidney transplant recipients. Sequencing was performed with immunoSEQ multiplex PCR; in TCRdb, only in-frame clones are kept and a portion is missing. The data hold 85,000 to 100,000 clones, with 80% to 95% observed a single time. The material was CD4+ T cells from blood, obtained before the transplant. These receptor sequences come from a human donor who received a combined kidney and bone marrow transplant.

V and J are TRBV4-2 and TRBJ1-2; D possibly corresponds to TRBD1 (5 bases). Germline lookup yields CDR1 LGHNA and CDR2 YNFKEQ. Trimming took 4 bases from V and 4 from J, leaving 19 bases between them. The CDR3 length is 16 residues. CDR3 protein: CASSPTRRDSSYGYTF. CDR3 nucleotide sequence: TGTGCCAGCAGCCCCACCCGCCGGGACTCCAGCTATGGCTACACCTTC.

The chain has TRBV4-2 and TRBJ2-1; D gene uncertain. The germline CDR1 and CDR2 sequences are LGHNA and YNFKEQ. The CDR3 runs to 11 residues. V lost 1 base and J lost 9, with 4 bases in between. The CDR3 sequence is CASSQVSEQFF. The CDR3 nucleotides are TGTGCCAGCAGCCAAGTGAGTGAGCAGTTCTTC.